Each of the 28 T cell receptor beta chains below was sequenced from the same sample in a study of monozygotic twins with inflammatory bowel disease. For each CDR3 protein, TCRdb gives one entry from its re-call of the 5' RACE reads, without DNA. Here the sample table reports around 410,000 distinct CDR3 sequences. Source material: blood. These receptors all come from a human donor with ulcerative colitis or Crohn's disease, or a healthy co-twin of an affected twin (not recorded which).

This sequence joins TRBV3-1 and TRBJ2-1; TCRdb lists TRBD2, though no DNA is available to test this call. This CDR3 has 14 residues. Germline-derived CDR1 and CDR2 are LGHDT and YNNKEL (reference sequence). The CDR3 here is CASSERGSYNEQFF.

The gene calls are TRBV4-3 and TRBJ2-1; TCRdb returns TRBD1, unconfirmable since there is no DNA. The CDR3 has 17 amino acids. Germline CDR1 and CDR2: LGHNA and YSLEER. Here the CDR3 reads CASSQELRGQIYNEQFF.

This chain links TRBV20-1 with TRBJ2-1; TCRdb designates TRBD1, a call that cannot be tested without DNA. The CDR3 extends over 23 amino acids. Germline-derived CDR1 and CDR2 are DFQATT and SNEGSKA (reference sequence). CDR3 loop: CSARQRTGGVGLAIPIGLNEQFF.

The V call is TRBV7-9, the J call TRBJ2-7. The CDR3 extends over 12 amino acids. Looked up from germline, CDR1 is SEHNR and CDR2 is FQNEAQ (reference sequence). The CDR3 reads CASSPQAHEQYF.

The rearrangement links TRBV28 to TRBJ2-7; TCRdb reports TRBD1, a call that lacks DNA to check it against. From germline, CDR1 is MDHEN and CDR2 SYDVKM. CDR3 length equals 15 residues. The CDR3: CASSSPWGGRNEQYF. Using reference TRBV28 and TRBJ2-7 for the parts outside the CDR3, the full variable domain is DVKVTQSSRYLVKRTGEKVFLECVQDMDHENMFWYRQDPGLGLRLIYFSYDVKMKEKGDIPEGYSVSREKKERFSLILESASTNQTSMYLCASSSPWGGRNEQYFGPGTRLTVT.

V is TRBV18 and J is TRBJ1-1; the TCRdb call, TRBD1, lacks DNA for checking. CDR1 and CDR2 (germline): KGHSH, LQKENI. The CDR3 runs 13 residues. The CDR3 protein is CASSRGMNTEAFF.

The chain is built from TRBV7-9 and TRBJ2-1. The CDR3 is 15 amino acids. CDR1 SEHNR and CDR2 FQNEAQ come from the germline V gene (reference sequence). This chain's CDR3 is CASSPIAKAYNEQFF.

Here the CDR3 reads CASSPRVARIGKLFF. V is TRBV28 and J is TRBJ1-4; TCRdb's D gene call, TRBD1, goes unchecked for lack of DNA. The CDR3 extends over 15 amino acids. Germline assignment: CDR1 MDHEN and CDR2 SYDVKM.

The V gene is TRBV3-1, the J gene TRBJ1-6. The CDR3 runs to 14 residues. CDR1 and CDR2 (germline): LGHDT, YNNKEL (reference sequence). CDR3 region: CASSQVGRDSPLHF.

The chain's CDR3 is CAWSHLAGQGANEQYF. This sequence joins TRBV30 and TRBJ2-7; the D call of TRBD1 rests on TCRdb alone, since no DNA is present to check it. This CDR3 contains 16 residues. CDR1 is GTSNPN and CDR2 is SVGIG in the germline V gene (reference sequence).

The genes are TRBV5-1 and TRBJ2-1. The length of the CDR3 is 17 residues. The germline V gene encodes CDR1 SGHRS and CDR2 YFSETQ. CDR3 sequence reads: CASTRTERTGSYNEQFF. Using reference TRBV5-1 and TRBJ2-1 for the parts outside the CDR3, the full variable domain is KAGVTQTPRYLIKTRGQQVTLSCSPISGHRSVSWYQQTPGQGLQFLFEYFSETQRNKGNFPGRFSGRQFSNSRSEMNVSTLELGDSALYLCASTRTERTGSYNEQFFGPGTRLTVL.

The chain carries TRBV7-2 and TRBJ1-5; with no DNA, the TCRdb D assignment of TRBD1 cannot be verified. The CDR3 is 16 amino acids. Germline V gives CDR1 SGHTA, CDR2 FQGNSA. The CDR3 is CASSFVWDSTNQPQHF.

The CDR3 protein is CASSLAPNTEAFF. The chain links TRBV5-1 to TRBJ1-1. The length of the CDR3 is 13 residues. Germline CDR1 and CDR2: SGHRS and YFSETQ.

The V call is TRBV5-6, the J call TRBJ1-5; TCRdb returns TRBD1, unconfirmable since there is no DNA. Germline CDR1 is SGHDT and CDR2 is YYEEEE. This CDR3 contains 16 residues. CDR3 residues: CASSLAFRGSNQPQHF. The complete variable domain, with remaining parts taken from reference TRBV5-6 and TRBJ1-5, reads DAGVTQSPTHLIKTRGQQVTLRCSPKSGHDTVSWYQQALGQGPQFIFQYYEEEERQRGNFPDRFSGHQFPNYSSELNVNALLLGDSALYLCASSLAFRGSNQPQHFGDGTRLSIL.

The CDR3 loop is CASSLVVAGTTGELFF. The chain employs TRBV5-1 and TRBJ2-2; there is no DNA to check the TCRdb D call of TRBD2. The CDR3 sequence is 16 residues long. Per the germline V gene, CDR1 is SGHRS and CDR2 is YFSETQ.

The chain is built from TRBV4-3 and TRBJ2-1. Per germline, CDR1 LGHNA and CDR2 YSLEER. The CDR3 is 13 amino acids. CDR3 amino acids: CASSQVGGDWQFF.

The genes are TRBV12-3 or TRBV12-4 and TRBJ2-5; checking the TCRdb D call of TRBD2 is not possible without DNA. The length of the CDR3 is 13 residues. The CDR3 sequence is CASSTLVVETQYF.

V usage is TRBV5-1 and J usage is TRBJ2-2; checking the TCRdb D call of TRBD1 is not possible without DNA. The V gene's germline CDR1 is SGHRS and CDR2 YFSETQ. The CDR3 consists of 16 residues. CDR3 protein: CASSLKGTGSTGELFF.

This chain joins TRBV7-8 and TRBJ2-5; no DNA is available, so the TRBD1 call from TCRdb remains unchecked. Per the germline V gene, CDR1 is SGHVS and CDR2 is FQNEAQ. The length of the CDR3 is 15 residues. The CDR3 here is CASSPRRSGGQTQYF.

This rearrangement joins TRBV5-6 to TRBJ2-7. In germline, CDR1 is SGHDT, CDR2 YYEEEE. CDR3 length equals 15 residues. CDR3 sequence: CASSLSHTVAYEQYF.

The gene calls are TRBV18 and TRBJ2-7; TCRdb's D gene call, TRBD2, goes unchecked for lack of DNA. Germline V gives CDR1 KGHSH, CDR2 LQKENI. The CDR3 extends over 16 amino acids. The CDR3 protein is CASSPARLAGGYEQYF.

The chain is built from TRBV7-9 and TRBJ2-1. CDR1 and CDR2 (germline): SEHNR, FQNEAQ (reference sequence). The CDR3 is 12 residues long. The CDR3 here is CASSPQLGEQFF.

The chain carries TRBV6-6 and TRBJ1-6. The CDR3 extends over 12 amino acids. Germline assignment: CDR1 MNHNY and CDR2 SVGAGI (reference sequence). This CDR3 reads CASSPPTTPLHF.

This CDR3 reads CASSSSRGQGRTLDTQYF. The V call is TRBV5-4, the J call TRBJ2-3; as DNA is missing, the TRBD1 call by TCRdb cannot be tested. In germline, CDR1 is SGHNT, CDR2 YYREEE (reference sequence). CDR3 length equals 18 residues.

The chain joins TRBV6-6 to TRBJ2-1; checking the TCRdb D call of TRBD1 is not possible without DNA. Germline CDR1 is MNHNY and CDR2 is SVGAGI (reference sequence). The CDR3 is 13 amino acids. CDR3 sequence reads: CASDQGTPNEQFF.

The chain uses TRBV3-1 and TRBJ2-1; absent DNA, TCRdb's TRBD1 call cannot be checked. Germline V gene sequence: CDR1 LGHDT, CDR2 YNNKEL (reference sequence). The CDR3 runs to 18 residues. The CDR3 here is CASSLTVIGGASYNEQFF.

The genes are TRBV29-1 and TRBJ2-2; TCRdb designates TRBD1, a call that cannot be tested without DNA. In germline, CDR1 is SQVTM, CDR2 ANQGSEA. This CDR3 is built from 12 residues. Here the CDR3 reads CSAPGWTGELFF.

The V gene is TRBV7-2, the J gene TRBJ1-3. This CDR3 has 15 amino acids. Germline CDR1 is SGHTA and CDR2 is FQGNSA. CDR3 region: CASSLDGRTGNTIYF.